Listed below are T cell receptor beta chains from one sample, sequenced in a study of blood T cell repertoires in COVID-19. Data came from immunoSEQ multiplex PCR; TCRdb stores just in-frame clones and leaves some out. The sample has hundreds of thousands of clones; about nine tenths are singletons. Sequencing was carried out using peripheral blood. Source of these receptors: a woman aged 30 to 39 with active or convalescent COVID-19. CDR3s include the opening cysteine and the closing phenylalanine or tryptophan. The order of the fields is J gene, D gene, CDR3 length, V gene, clone size, CDR3 DNA, CDR3 protein. D genes are given only for firm matches. Where a row states a size, it is once, few, many or the class of an expanded clone; other rows omit it.

J: TRBJ1-1
D: .
length: 15
V: TRBV27
size: .
DNA: TGTGCCAGCAGTTCGGCAGGGTGGGGAACCACTGAAGCTTTCTTT
CDR3: CASSSAGWGTTEAFF

J: TRBJ2-3
D: .
length: 16
V: TRBV3-1/TRBV3-2
size: .
DNA: TGTGCCAGCAGCCATACTATGGACATCAGGACAGATACGCAGTATTTT
CDR3: CASSHTMDIRTDTQYF

J: TRBJ2-1
D: .
length: 15
V: TRBV2
size: .
DNA: TGTGCCAGCAGAGGGGACACGGTGAACTACAATGAGCAGTTCTTC
CDR3: CASRGDTVNYNEQFF

J: TRBJ2-3
D: TRBD2
length: 16
V: TRBV7-9
size: once
DNA: TGTGCCAGCAGCCCTTTAGCGGGGGGCCCTTCAGATACGCAGTATTTT
CDR3: CASSPLAGGPSDTQYF

J: TRBJ1-4
D: TRBD1
length: 14
V: TRBV3-1/TRBV3-2
size: .
DNA: TGTGCCAGCAGCAGAGGACAGGGTTCATCCAAACTGTTTTTT
CDR3: CASSRGQGSSKLFF

J: TRBJ1-2
D: .
length: 15
V: TRBV3-1/TRBV3-2
size: .
DNA: TGTGCCAGCAGCCAACCCGGACAGCTTAACTATGGCTACACCTTC
CDR3: CASSQPGQLNYGYTF

J: TRBJ2-7
D: TRBD1
length: 16
V: TRBV6-1
size: .
DNA: TGTGCCAGCGGTGCGATAGCCGGGACAGGTTACTACGAGCAGTACTTC
CDR3: CASGAIAGTGYYEQYF

J: TRBJ1-6
D: TRBD1
length: 13
V: TRBV6-5
size: .
DNA: TGTGCCAGCAGGGGACAGAATAATTCACCCCTCCACTTT
CDR3: CASRGQNNSPLHF

J: TRBJ1-2
D: .
length: 14
V: TRBV19
size: .
DNA: TGTGCCAGTAGTGACAGCCTTAAGGGCTATGGCTACACCTTC
CDR3: CASSDSLKGYGYTF

J: TRBJ2-7
D: TRBD1
length: 15
V: TRBV4-1
size: .
DNA: TGCGCCAGCAGCCAAGACTGGACAGGGTTGGACGAGCAGTACTTC
CDR3: CASSQDWTGLDEQYF

J: TRBJ1-1
D: .
length: 14
V: TRBV14
size: .
DNA: TGTGCCAGCAGCCGGACCAAGGGGCGCACTGAAGCTTTCTTT
CDR3: CASSRTKGRTEAFF

J: TRBJ2-1
D: TRBD2
length: 13
V: TRBV5-8
size: .
DNA: TGTGCCAGCAGCTTGCGGGGGGAGAATGAGCAGTTCTTC
CDR3: CASSLRGENEQFF

J: TRBJ2-3
D: TRBD1
length: 15
V: TRBV5-1
size: .
DNA: TGCGCCAGCAGCTTAGCAGGGGGCCGTGCAGATACGCAGTATTTT
CDR3: CASSLAGGRADTQYF

J: TRBJ1-6
D: .
length: 15
V: TRBV5-1
size: few
DNA: TGCGCCAGCCGTCGTGGGACACAGGATAATTCACCCCTCCACTTT
CDR3: CASRRGTQDNSPLHF